Detailed here is one TCR beta chain. Antigen: not known. Germline V gene lookup returns CDR1 SNHLY and CDR2 FYNNEI. The V and J ends lost 3 bases and 3 bases respectively, with 17 bases between them. The CDR3 extends over 16 amino acids. The data were taken from a study of PD-L1 blockade in urothelial cancer. Study-level background: Patients started atezolizumab around 2014, 1,200 mg intravenously every 3 weeks. About nine tenths of the roughly 30 patients comprised males who had bladder-origin urothelial cancer. Study-wide points: For durable-benefit patients, tumor-associated blood clones expanded more at 3 weeks.

Libraries were prepared by immunoSEQ multiplex PCR; TCRdb keeps only in-frame clonotypes and omits some of them. The sample contains roughly 21,000 clones, almost 90% of which appear only once. The rearrangement joins TRBV2 to TRBJ1-1; unclear D gene. This clonotype was obtained from a woman aged 55-69 years with urothelial cancer. The sample was PBMCs, taken around atezolizumab (anti-PD-L1) treatment. CDR3 nucleotide sequence: TGTGCCAGCAGTGAGGGGTGGGGAGGAGGGTACACTGAAGCTTTCTTT. It yields the protein CASSEGWGGGYTEAFF.